This is a list of T cell receptor beta chains from one sample in a study of T cell repertoires in cytomegalovirus infection. MiXCR, applied by TCRdb to the reads, yields one record per CDR3 protein. The sample consists of over 200,000 distinct CDR3 sequences, 12% to 15% of them appearing once. Material for sequencing was PBMCs. These receptors all stem from a human donor in good health (CMV status not recorded). Some clones in this sample may be carry-over from other donors' samples. The CDR3 runs from the conserved cysteine through the conserved F or W. The order of the fields is V gene, J gene, clone size, D gene, CDR3 protein, CDR3 DNA. A D gene is named only where the DNA matches it firmly. Clone size, where shown, is once, few, many, or a class for clones that have expanded.

TRBV28	TRBJ2-4	many	-	CASTPPGQKNIQYF	TGTGCCAGCACTCCACCGGGACAAAAAAACATTCAGTACTTC
TRBV29-1	TRBJ2-1	-	-	CSVEHGLASSYNEQFF	TGCAGCGTTGAACATGGATTAGCGAGCTCCTACAATGAGCAGTTCTTC
TRBV29-1	TRBJ2-7	-	-	CSVVRDSHSYEQYF	TGCAGCGTCGTCAGGGACTCCCACTCCTACGAGCAGTACTTC
TRBV29-1	TRBJ2-1	few	-	CSVEARRDEQFF	TGCAGCGTTGAAGCTAGGCGGGATGAGCAGTTCTTC
TRBV28	TRBJ2-1	few	-	CASSLAAGDSYNEQFF	TGTGCCAGCAGTTTGGCCGCCGGGGACTCCTACAATGAGCAGTTCTTC
TRBV29-1	TRBJ2-4	-	-	CSVVRSAKNIQYF	TGCAGCGTTGTGCGGTCCGCCAAAAACATTCAGTACTTC
TRBV15	TRBJ2-7	-	TRBD2	CATSRAGLADSYEQYF	TGTGCCACCAGCAGAGCCGGACTAGCGGACTCCTACGAGCAGTACTTC
TRBV19	TRBJ1-2	few	TRBD1	CASRDRGLYGYTF	TGTGCCAGCCGCGACAGGGGGCTCTATGGCTACACCTTC
TRBV24-1	TRBJ2-1	-	TRBD2	CATRAGGYNEQFF	TGTGCCACCAGGGCGGGAGGGTACAATGAGCAGTTCTTC
TRBV5-1	TRBJ2-3	-	TRBD2	CASSLAGLDTDTQYF	TGCGCCAGCAGCCTAGCGGGGCTCGACACAGATACGCAGTATTTT
TRBV29-1	TRBJ2-7	-	TRBD2	CSVLVRGLDSYEQYF	TGCAGCGTTTTAGTAAGGGGACTAGATTCCTACGAGCAGTACTTC
TRBV11-3	TRBJ2-6	few	TRBD1	CASSLGTGPGANVLTF	TGTGCCAGCAGCTTGGGGACAGGTCCCGGGGCCAACGTCCTGACTTTC
TRBV12-3/TRBV12-4	TRBJ1-4	-	-	CASSLKFEKLFF	TGTGCCAGCAGCCTTAAGTTCGAAAAACTGTTTTTT
TRBV5-4	TRBJ1-1	-	-	CASSLDRTNTEAFF	TGTGCCAGCAGCTTGGACAGAACGAACACTGAAGCTTTCTTT
TRBV9	TRBJ2-5	-	-	CASSPHGGAREETQYF	TGTGCCAGCAGCCCCCATGGTGGGGCTAGAGAAGAGACCCAGTACTTC
TRBV7-9	TRBJ2-5	-	TRBD2	CASSFPGWREEYKRPQYF	TGTGCCAGCAGCTTCCCGGGGTGGCGGGAGGAATACAAGAGACCCCAGTACTTC
TRBV7-6	TRBJ2-2	many	-	CASSLQGGIQTGELFF	TGTGCCAGCAGCTTGCAGGGGGGCATACAAACCGGGGAGCTGTTTTTT
TRBV19	TRBJ2-6	many	TRBD1	CASIRTGSNSGANVLTF	TGTGCCAGTATCAGGACAGGGTCTAACTCTGGGGCCAACGTCCTGACTTTC
TRBV7-2	TRBJ2-3	many	-	CASSTRKMGTDTQYF	TGTGCCAGCAGCACCCGGAAGATGGGCACAGATACGCAGTATTTT
TRBV4-1	TRBJ2-1	-	-	CASSHHPGPLPSDEQFF	TGCGCCAGCAGCCACCATCCGGGGCCACTACCCAGCGATGAGCAGTTCTTC
TRBV2	TRBJ2-1	-	-	CASQHRTVSSYNEQFF	TGTGCCAGCCAACACAGGACAGTTAGCTCCTACAATGAGCAGTTCTTC
TRBV29-1	TRBJ1-3	many	-	CSVEPSDTYSGNTIYF	TGCAGCGTTGAACCATCGGACACCTACTCTGGAAACACCATATATTTT
TRBV20-1	TRBJ2-1	-	TRBD2	CSAAGLAGTVYEQFF	TGCAGTGCCGCGGGACTAGCGGGAACCGTCTATGAGCAGTTCTTC
TRBV2	TRBJ1-1	-	-	CASSDVGKTEAFF	TGTGCCAGCAGTGATGTGGGGAAGACTGAAGCTTTCTTT
TRBV7-3	TRBJ1-1	-	-	CASSQTGVDTEAFF	TGTGCCAGCAGCCAGACGGGGGTGGACACTGAAGCTTTCTTT
TRBV9	TRBJ2-2	few	TRBD1	CASSVGSGTGGARKNTGELFF	TGTGCCAGCAGCGTGGGATCCGGGACAGGGGGCGCCCGGAAGAACACCGGGGAGCTGTTTTTT
TRBV29-1	TRBJ2-7	once	-	CSVDRWPGASEQYF	TGCAGCGTTGATCGTTGGCCAGGGGCGAGCGAGCAGTACTTC
TRBV2	TRBJ2-7	many	TRBD1	CASSRRGTVSYEQYF	TGTGCCAGCTCACGAAGGGGGACAGTTTCCTACGAGCAGTACTTC
TRBV7-2	TRBJ2-5	many	TRBD2	CASSLGLAGGFQETQYF	TGTGCCAGCAGCTTAGGGCTAGCGGGGGGCTTTCAAGAGACCCAGTACTTC
TRBV7-2	TRBJ2-7	many	TRBD1	CASSLLDRAAYEQYF	TGTGCCAGCAGCTTACTCGACAGGGCCGCCTACGAGCAGTACTTC
TRBV19	TRBJ2-7	many	-	CASSRQWSYEQYF	TGTGCCAGTAGTCGACAGTGGTCCTACGAGCAGTACTTC
TRBV20-1	TRBJ1-3	-	-	CSARLAGENTIYF	TGCAGTGCTAGACTGGCAGGGGAAAACACCATATATTTT
TRBV15	TRBJ2-1	-	TRBD2	CATSRDMGLGNNEQFF	TGTGCCACCAGCAGAGATATGGGACTAGGGAACAATGAGCAGTTCTTC
TRBV12-3/TRBV12-4	TRBJ2-6	many	-	CASSSIGAGANVLTF	TGTGCCAGCAGTTCTATCGGGGCTGGGGCCAACGTCCTGACTTTC
TRBV9	TRBJ2-1	many	TRBD2	CASSEKGLAGYNEQFF	TGTGCCAGCAGCGAAAAAGGACTAGCGGGCTACAATGAGCAGTTCTTC
TRBV7-2	TRBJ1-2	many	-	CASSLVQSQSNYGYTF	TGTGCCAGCAGCTTAGTTCAGTCGCAATCTAACTATGGCTACACCTTC
TRBV20-1	TRBJ2-1	-	TRBD2	CSAVSGTSGRPSYNEQFF	TGCAGTGCCGTATCCGGGACTAGCGGGAGGCCGTCCTACAATGAGCAGTTCTTC
TRBV5-4	TRBJ2-4	few	-	CASSFRRPSIAKNIQYF	TGTGCCAGCAGCTTCCGGCGCCCCAGTATTGCCAAAAACATTCAGTACTTC
TRBV29-1	TRBJ2-2	-	-	CSVVPSGTGELFF	TGCAGCGTTGTACCATCCGGCACCGGGGAGCTGTTTTTT
TRBV4-1	TRBJ2-7	few	-	CASSQVVRLSYEQYF	TGCGCCAGCAGCCAAGTGGTCAGACTCTCCTACGAGCAGTACTTC
TRBV5-4	TRBJ2-1	few	-	CAIPGNNEQFF	TGTGCCATCCCTGGCAACAATGAGCAGTTCTTC
TRBV2	TRBJ1-5	few	TRBD1	CASRVQGHQPQHF	TGTGCCAGCAGAGTACAGGGGCATCAGCCCCAGCATTTT
TRBV9	TRBJ2-3	few	TRBD1	CASTNPGQGADTQYF	TGTGCCAGCACCAATCCGGGACAGGGGGCAGATACGCAGTATTTT
TRBV7-2	TRBJ2-5	-	-	CASSLAALYQETQYF	TGTGCCAGCAGCTTAGCGGCACTGTACCAAGAGACCCAGTACTTC
TRBV12-3/TRBV12-4	TRBJ2-5	many	-	CASSQISGQETQYF	TGTGCCAGCAGTCAAATTAGCGGCCAAGAGACCCAGTACTTC
TRBV2	TRBJ2-7	many	-	CASSDGGTVNEQYF	TGTGCCAGCAGTGACGGCGGGACAGTTAACGAGCAGTACTTC
TRBV2	TRBJ1-1	few	-	CALTPGLNTEAFF	TGTGCCCTCACGCCAGGTCTGAACACTGAAGCTTTCTTT
TRBV5-4	TRBJ2-7	few	-	CASSQRSALILGPYEQYF	TGTGCCAGCAGCCAAAGATCCGCCCTAATTCTAGGTCCCTACGAGCAGTACTTC
TRBV20-1	TRBJ2-2	few	-	CSARVPGTGELFF	TGCAGTGCTCGGGTCCCCGGCACCGGGGAGCTGTTTTTT
TRBV12-3/TRBV12-4	TRBJ2-1	few	TRBD2	CASTRTSGTQQFF	TGTGCCAGCACCCGGACTAGCGGGACCCAGCAGTTCTTC